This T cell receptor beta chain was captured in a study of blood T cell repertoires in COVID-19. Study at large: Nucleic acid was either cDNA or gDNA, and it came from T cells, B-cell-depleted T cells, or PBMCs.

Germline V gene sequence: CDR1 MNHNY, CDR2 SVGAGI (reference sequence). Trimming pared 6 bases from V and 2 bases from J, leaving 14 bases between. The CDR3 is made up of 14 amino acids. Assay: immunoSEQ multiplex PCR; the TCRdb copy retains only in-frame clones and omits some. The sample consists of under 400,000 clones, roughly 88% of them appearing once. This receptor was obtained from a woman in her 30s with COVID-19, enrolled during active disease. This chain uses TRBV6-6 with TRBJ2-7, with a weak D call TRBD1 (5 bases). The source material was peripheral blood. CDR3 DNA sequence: TGTGCCAGCAGCCCCGGACACTTAACCTACGAGCAGTACTTC. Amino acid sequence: CASSPGHLTYEQYF.